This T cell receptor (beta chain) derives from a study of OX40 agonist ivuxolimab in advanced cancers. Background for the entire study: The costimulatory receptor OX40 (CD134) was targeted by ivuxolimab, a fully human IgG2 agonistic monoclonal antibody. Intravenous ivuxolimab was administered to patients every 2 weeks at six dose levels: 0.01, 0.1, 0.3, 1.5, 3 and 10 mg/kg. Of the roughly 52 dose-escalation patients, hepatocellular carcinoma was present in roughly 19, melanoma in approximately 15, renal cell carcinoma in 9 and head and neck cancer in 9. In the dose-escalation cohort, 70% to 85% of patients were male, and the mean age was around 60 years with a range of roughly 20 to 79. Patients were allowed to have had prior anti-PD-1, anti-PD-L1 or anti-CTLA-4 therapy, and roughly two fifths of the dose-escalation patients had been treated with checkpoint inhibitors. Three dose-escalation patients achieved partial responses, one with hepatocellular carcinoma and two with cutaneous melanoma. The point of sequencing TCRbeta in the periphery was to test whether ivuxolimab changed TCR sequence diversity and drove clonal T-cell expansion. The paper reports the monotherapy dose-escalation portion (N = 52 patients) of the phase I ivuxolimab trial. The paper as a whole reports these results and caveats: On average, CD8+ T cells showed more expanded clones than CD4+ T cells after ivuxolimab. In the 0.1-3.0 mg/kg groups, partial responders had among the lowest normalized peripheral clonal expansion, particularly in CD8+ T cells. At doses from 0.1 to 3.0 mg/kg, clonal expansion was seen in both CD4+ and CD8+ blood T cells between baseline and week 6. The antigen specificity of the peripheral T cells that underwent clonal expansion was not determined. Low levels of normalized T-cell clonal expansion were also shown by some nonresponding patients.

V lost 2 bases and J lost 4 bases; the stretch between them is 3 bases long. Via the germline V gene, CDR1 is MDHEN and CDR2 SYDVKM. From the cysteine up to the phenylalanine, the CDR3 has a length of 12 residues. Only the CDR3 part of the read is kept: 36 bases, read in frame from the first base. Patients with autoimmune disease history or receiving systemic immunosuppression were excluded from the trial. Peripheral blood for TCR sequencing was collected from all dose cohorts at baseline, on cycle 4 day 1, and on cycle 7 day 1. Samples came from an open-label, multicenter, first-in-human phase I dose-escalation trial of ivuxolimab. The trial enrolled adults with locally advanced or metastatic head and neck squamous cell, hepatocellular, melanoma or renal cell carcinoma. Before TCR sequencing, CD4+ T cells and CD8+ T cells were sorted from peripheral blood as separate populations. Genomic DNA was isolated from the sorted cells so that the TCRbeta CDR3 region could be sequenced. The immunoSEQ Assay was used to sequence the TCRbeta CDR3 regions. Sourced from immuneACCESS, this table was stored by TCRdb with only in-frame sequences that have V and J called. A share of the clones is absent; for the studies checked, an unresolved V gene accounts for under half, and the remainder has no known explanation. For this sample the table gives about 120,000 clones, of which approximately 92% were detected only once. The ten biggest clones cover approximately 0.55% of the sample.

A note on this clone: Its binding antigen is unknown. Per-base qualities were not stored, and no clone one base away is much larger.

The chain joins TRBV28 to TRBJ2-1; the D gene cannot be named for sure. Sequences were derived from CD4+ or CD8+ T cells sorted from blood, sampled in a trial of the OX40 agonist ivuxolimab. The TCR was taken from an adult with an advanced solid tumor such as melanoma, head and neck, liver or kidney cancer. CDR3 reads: CASSLEYNEQFF. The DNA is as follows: TGTGCCAGCAGTTTAGAATACAATGAGCAGTTCTTC. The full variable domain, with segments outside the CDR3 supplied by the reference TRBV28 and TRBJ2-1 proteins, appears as DVKVTQSSRYLVKRTGEKVFLECVQDMDHENMFWYRQDPGLGLRLIYFSYDVKMKEKGDIPEGYSVSREKKERFSLILESASTNQTSMYLCASSLEYNEQFFGPGTRLTVL.